The sequence of this T cell receptor beta chain was determined in a study of cytomegalovirus exposure and HLA in healthy donors. Study results and limitations: Through in vitro validation, a few CMV-associated chains were shown to be specific for CMV antigens. That first-cohort TCR clusters tended to co-occur in the 90 to 150 validation repertoires was found in a later analysis. Among TCR sequences, most were rare, though some public TCRs appeared in many donors. The authors listed roughly 150 TCR beta chains as cytomegalovirus-associated.

With respect to this clone: Its antigen is unknown.

TCRdb keeps only in-frame clones here, not all; method: immunoSEQ multiplex PCR. The profile shows some 170,000 clones, approximately 89% of them singletons. The germline V gene encodes CDR1 LNHDA and CDR2 SQIVND (reference sequence). This CDR3 is 15 amino acids long. The J segment lost 4 bases and the V segment lost 5 bases, leaving 10 bases of the junction unmatched. The sample comprised PBMCs. This chain uses TRBV19 with TRBJ1-2; 7 positions agree with TRBD1. This TCR derives from a man aged 30-40 years in good health and CMV-seropositive. CDR3 coding DNA: TGTGCCAGTAGTGCGGGGAGGACAGGTTCCTATGGCTACACCTTC. This sequence encodes CASSAGRTGSYGYTF.